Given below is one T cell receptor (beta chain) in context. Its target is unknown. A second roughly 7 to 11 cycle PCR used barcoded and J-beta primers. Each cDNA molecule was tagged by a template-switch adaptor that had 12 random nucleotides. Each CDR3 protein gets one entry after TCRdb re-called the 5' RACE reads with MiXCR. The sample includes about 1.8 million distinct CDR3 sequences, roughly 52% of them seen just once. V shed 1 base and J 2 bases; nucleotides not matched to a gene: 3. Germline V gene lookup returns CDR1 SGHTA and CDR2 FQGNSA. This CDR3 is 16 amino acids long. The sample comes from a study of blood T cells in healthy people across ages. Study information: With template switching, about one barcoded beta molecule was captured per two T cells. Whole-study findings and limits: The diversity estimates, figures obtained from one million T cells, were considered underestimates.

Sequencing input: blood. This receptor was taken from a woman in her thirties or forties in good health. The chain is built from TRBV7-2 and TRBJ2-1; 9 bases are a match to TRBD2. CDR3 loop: CASSLVRGGTYNEQFF. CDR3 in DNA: TGTGCCAGCAGCTTAGTGCGGGGGGGTACCTACAATGAGCAGTTCTTC.